The present entry profiles one TCR beta chain with its context. The data were obtained in a study of blood T cell repertoires in COVID-19. Study overall: Some COVID-19 samples were acute and others convalescent; all came from the United States, Italy and Spain. T cells, B-cell-depleted T cells, or PBMCs supplied cDNA or gDNA.

Those who participated ranged in age from roughly 18 to 90 years and resided in 20 to 30 US areas. TCRdb's copy holds only in-frame clones and misses some; the assay was immunoSEQ multiplex PCR. The sample yields around 290,000 clones, approximately 88% seen once. Germline CDR1 reads SGHNT; CDR2 reads YYREEE (reference sequence). The CDR3 is made up of 15 amino acids. Deletions cut 4 bases from V and 4 bases from J, with 14 bases between. Sequenced input: PBMCs or T cells enriched from blood (not recorded which). The source is a woman under 40 who had recovered from COVID-19. This chain connects TRBV5-4 to TRBJ2-2; weak D call: TRBD2 (6 bases). The CDR3 region is CASSPAGQGTGELFF. The CDR3 nucleotides read TGTGCCAGCAGCCCCGCGGGGCAGGGCACCGGGGAGCTGTTTTTT.